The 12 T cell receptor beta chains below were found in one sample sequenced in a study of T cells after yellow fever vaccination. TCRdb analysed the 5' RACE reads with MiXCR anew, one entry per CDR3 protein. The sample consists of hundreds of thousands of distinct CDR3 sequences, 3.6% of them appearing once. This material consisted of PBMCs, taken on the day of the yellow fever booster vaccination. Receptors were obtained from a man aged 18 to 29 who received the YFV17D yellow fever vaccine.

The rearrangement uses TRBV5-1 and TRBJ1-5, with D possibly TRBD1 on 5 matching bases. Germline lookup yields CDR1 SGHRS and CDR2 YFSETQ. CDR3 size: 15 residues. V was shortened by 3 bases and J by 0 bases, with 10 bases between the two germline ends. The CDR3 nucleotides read TGCGCCAGCAGCTCGGGACTCAATAGCAATCAGCCCCAGCATTTT. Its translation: CASSSGLNSNQPQHF.

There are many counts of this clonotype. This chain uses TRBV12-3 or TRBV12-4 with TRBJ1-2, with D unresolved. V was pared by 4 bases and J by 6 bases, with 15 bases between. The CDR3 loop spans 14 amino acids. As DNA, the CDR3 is TGTGCCAGCAGTTCCGGGCGGGGATGGGATGGCTACACCTTC. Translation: CASSSGRGWDGYTF.

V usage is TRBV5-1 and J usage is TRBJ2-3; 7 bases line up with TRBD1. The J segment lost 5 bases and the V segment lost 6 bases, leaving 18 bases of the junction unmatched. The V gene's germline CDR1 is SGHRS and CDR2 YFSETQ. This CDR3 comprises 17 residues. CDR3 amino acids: CASTDPSGDSEGDTQYF. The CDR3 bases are TGCGCCAGCACCGACCCCAGTGGGGACAGTGAAGGAGATACGCAGTATTTT. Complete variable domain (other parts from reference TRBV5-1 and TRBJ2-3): KAGVTQTPRYLIKTRGQQVTLSCSPISGHRSVSWYQQTPGQGLQFLFEYFSETQRNKGNFPGRFSGRQFSNSRSEMNVSTLELGDSALYLCASTDPSGDSEGDTQYFGPGTRLTVL.

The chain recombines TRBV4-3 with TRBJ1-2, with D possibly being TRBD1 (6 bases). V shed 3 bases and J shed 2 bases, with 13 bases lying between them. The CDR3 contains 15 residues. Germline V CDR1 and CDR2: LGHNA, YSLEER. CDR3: CASSQDSRTNYGYTF. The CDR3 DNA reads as TGCGCCAGCAGCCAGGACAGTCGAACAAACTATGGCTACACCTTC.

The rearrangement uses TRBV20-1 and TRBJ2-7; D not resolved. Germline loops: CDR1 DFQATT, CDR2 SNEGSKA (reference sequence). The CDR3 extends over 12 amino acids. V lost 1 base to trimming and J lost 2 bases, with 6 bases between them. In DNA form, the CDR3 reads TGCAGTGCTAGAGCGCAGACCTACGAGCAGTACTTC. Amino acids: CSARAQTYEQYF.

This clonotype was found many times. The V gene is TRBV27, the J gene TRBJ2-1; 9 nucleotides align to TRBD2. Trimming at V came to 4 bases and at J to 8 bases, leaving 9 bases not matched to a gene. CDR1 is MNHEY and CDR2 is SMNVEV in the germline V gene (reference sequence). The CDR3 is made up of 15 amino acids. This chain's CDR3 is CASSSPPGLAHEQFF. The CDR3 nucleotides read TGTGCCAGCAGTTCCCCGCCGGGACTAGCTCATGAGCAGTTCTTC.

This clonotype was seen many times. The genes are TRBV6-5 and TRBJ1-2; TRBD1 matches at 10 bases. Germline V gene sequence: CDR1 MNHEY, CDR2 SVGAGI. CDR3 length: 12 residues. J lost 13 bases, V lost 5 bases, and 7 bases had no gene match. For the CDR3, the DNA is TGTGCCAGCAGTCAGACAGGGGGCGGCACCACCTTC. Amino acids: CASSQTGGGTTF.

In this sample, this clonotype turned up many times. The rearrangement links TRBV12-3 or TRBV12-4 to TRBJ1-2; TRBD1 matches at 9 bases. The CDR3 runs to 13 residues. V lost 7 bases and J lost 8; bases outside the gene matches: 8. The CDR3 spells CASTPDRGNGYTF. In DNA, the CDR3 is TGTGCCAGCACCCCTGACAGGGGGAACGGCTACACCTTC.

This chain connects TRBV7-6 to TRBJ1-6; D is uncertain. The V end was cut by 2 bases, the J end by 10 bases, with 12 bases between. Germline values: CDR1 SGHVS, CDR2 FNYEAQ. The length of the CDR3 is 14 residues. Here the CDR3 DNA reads TGTGCCAGCAGCTTAAATGCCCTAGGATCACCCCTCCACTTT. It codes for CASSLNALGSPLHF.

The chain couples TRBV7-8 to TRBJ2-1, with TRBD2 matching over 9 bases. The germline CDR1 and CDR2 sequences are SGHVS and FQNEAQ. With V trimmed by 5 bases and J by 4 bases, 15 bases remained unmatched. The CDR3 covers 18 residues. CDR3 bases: TGTGCCAGCAGCCGCGGGCGGGGGGGCCGTAATTCTTACAATGAGCAGTTCTTC. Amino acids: CASSRGRGGRNSYNEQFF.

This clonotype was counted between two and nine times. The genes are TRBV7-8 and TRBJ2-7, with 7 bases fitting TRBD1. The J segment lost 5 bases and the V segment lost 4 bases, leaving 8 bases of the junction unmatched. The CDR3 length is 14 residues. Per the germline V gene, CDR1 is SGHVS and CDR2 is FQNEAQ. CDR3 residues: CASSSPRDSNEQYF. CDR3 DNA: TGTGCCAGCAGCTCACCCCGGGACAGCAACGAGCAGTACTTC.

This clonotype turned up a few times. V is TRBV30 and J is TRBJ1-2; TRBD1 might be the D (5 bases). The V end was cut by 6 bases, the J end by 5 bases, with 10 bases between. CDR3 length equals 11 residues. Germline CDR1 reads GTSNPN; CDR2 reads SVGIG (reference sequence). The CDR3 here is CACGHLYGYTF. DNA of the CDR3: TGTGCCTGCGGACACTTGTATGGCTACACCTTC.